The sequence of this T cell receptor beta chain was determined in a study of CD8+ T cells in alopecia areata. V was cut by 9 bases and J by 7 bases, with 10 bases left in between. The CDR3 is made up of 10 amino acids. Germline V gene sequence: CDR1 SGHDT, CDR2 YYEEEE. Reverse transcribed after extraction, RNA yielded cDNA as the sequencing template. The data were produced by immunoSEQ multiplex PCR, yet TCRdb's version contains in-frame clones alone and is incomplete. The table shows 130,000 to 150,000 clones, with roughly 58% occurring only once. The sample comprised CD8+ T cells sorted from blood. This TCR came from a human donor in good health. The rearrangement uses TRBV5-6 and TRBJ2-5; D uncertain. The CDR3, as DNA: TGTGCCACCGGCCCTAGGACCCAGTACTTC. It is translated as CATGPRTQYF.